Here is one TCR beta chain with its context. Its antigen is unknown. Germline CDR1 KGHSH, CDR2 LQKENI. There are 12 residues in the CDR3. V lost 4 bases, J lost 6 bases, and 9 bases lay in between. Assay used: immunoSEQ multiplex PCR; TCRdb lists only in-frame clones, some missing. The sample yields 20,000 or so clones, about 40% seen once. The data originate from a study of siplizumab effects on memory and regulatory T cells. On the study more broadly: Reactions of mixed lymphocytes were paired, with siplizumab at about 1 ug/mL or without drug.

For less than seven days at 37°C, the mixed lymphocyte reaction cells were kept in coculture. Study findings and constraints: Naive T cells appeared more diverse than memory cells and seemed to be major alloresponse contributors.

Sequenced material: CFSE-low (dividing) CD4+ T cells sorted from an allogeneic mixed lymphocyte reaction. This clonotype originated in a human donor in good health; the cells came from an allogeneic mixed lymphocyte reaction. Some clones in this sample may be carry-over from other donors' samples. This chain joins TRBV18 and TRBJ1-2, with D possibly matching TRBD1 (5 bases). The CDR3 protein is CASSLEGHGYTF. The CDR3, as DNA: TGTGCCAGCTCACTCGAGGGGCATGGCTACACCTTC.